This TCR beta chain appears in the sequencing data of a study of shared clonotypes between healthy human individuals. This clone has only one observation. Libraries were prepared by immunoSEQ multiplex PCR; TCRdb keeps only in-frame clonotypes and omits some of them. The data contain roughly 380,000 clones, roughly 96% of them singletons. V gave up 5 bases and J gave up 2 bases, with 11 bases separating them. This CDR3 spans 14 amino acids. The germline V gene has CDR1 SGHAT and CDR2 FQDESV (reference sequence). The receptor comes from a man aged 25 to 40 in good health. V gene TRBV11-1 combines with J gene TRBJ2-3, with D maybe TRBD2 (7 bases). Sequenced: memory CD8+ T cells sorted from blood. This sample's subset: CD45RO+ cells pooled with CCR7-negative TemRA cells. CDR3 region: CASSPGGATDTQYF. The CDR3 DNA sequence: TGTGCCAGCAGCCCTGGGGGGGCCACAGATACGCAGTATTTT.